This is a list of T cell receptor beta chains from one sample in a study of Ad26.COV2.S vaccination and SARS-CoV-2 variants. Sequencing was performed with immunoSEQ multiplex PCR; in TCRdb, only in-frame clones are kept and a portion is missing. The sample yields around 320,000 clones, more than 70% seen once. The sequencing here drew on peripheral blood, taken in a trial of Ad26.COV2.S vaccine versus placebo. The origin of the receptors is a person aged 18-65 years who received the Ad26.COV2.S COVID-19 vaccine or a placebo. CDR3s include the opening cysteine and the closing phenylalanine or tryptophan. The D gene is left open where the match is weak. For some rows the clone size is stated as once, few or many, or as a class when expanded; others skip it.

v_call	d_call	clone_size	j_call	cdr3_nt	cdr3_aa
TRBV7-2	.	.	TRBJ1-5	TGTGCCAGCAGCTTATATTTGGGGCCCCAGCATTTT	CASSLYLGPQHF
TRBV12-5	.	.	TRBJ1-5	TGTGCTAGTGGCTCCGCGGGGGCTTTCTGGCGTGGCGGCAATCAGCCCCAGCATTTT	CASGSAGAFWRGGNQPQHF
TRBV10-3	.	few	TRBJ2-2	TGTGCCATCTCCTCACAGCCTGAGACCGGGGAGCTGTTTTTT	CAISSQPETGELFF
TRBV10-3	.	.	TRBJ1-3	TGTGCCATCAGCAGTGGGGGGTCTGGAAACACCATATATTTT	CAISSGGSGNTIYF
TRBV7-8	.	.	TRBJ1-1	TGTGCCAGCAGCTTAGTCTCCGAGTCTGAAGCTTTCTTT	CASSLVSESEAFF
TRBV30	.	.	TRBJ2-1	TGTGCCTGGAGTTTAGGGGGTAGCAATGAGCAGTTCTTC	CAWSLGGSNEQFF
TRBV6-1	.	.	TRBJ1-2	TGTGCCAGCAGTGAAGCTTCCGGGACCCTTAACTATGGCTACACCTTC	CASSEASGTLNYGYTF
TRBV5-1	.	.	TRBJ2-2	TGCGCCAGCAGCTTCAGTGTGGGTGGGTCCGGGGAGCTGTTTTTT	CASSFSVGGSGELFF
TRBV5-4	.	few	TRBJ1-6	TGTGCCAGCAGCCCCGGGGCCTCGGTAGCATCACCCCTCCACTTT	CASSPGASVASPLHF
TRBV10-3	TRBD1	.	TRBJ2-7	TGTGCCATCAGTGAGTCAGGGTCAGGGGGCCCCTACGAGCAGTACTTC	CAISESGSGGPYEQYF
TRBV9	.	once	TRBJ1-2	TGTGCCAGCAGCGTAAGCTCAACCCTAAGCGATGGCTACACCTTC	CASSVSSTLSDGYTF
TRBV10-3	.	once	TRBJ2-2	TGTGCCATCAGGACGACAACGGGTTATACCGGGGAGCTGTTTTTT	CAIRTTTGYTGELFF
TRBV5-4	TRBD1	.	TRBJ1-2	TGTGCCAGCAGCTCCCAGGACAGGGGGCGATGGACCCACACCTTC	CASSSQDRGRWTHTF
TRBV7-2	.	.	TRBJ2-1	TGTGCCAGCAGCTTAGGACGGGGGTCCTACAATGAGCAGTTCTTC	CASSLGRGSYNEQFF
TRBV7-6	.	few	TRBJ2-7	TGTGCCAGCAGCTTAGACCCCCCGGAAGGACTACAGGACGAGCAGTACTTC	CASSLDPPEGLQDEQYF
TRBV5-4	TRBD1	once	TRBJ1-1	TGTGCCAGCAGACGGACAGGGTCCACTGAAGCTTTCTTT	CASRRTGSTEAFF
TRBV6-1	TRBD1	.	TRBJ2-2	TGTGCCAGCAGTGAAGCTTGGACAGGGTTAGCCGGGGAGCTGTTTTTT	CASSEAWTGLAGELFF
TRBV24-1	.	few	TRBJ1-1	TGTGCCACCAGTAACAGGTTGAACACTGAAGCTTTCTTT	CATSNRLNTEAFF
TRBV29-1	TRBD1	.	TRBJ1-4	TGCAGCGTTGCACAGGGGAGAAATGAAAAACTGTTTTTT	CSVAQGRNEKLFF
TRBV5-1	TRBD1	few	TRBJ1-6	TGCGCCAGCAGCCCGGGACAGGGACAAGAGTCACCCCTCCACTTT	CASSPGQGQESPLHF
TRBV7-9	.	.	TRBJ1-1	TGTGCCAGCAGCCTATCCGCGGGGAGGAACACTGAAGCTTTCTTT	CASSLSAGRNTEAFF
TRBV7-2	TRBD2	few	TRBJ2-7	TGTGCCAGCAGCTTGGGACTAGCGGGGGTTTCCTACGAGCAGTACTTC	CASSLGLAGVSYEQYF
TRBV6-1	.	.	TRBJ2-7	TGTGCCAGCAGTGAATATGGGGACCCAGCCTACGAGCAGTACTTC	CASSEYGDPAYEQYF